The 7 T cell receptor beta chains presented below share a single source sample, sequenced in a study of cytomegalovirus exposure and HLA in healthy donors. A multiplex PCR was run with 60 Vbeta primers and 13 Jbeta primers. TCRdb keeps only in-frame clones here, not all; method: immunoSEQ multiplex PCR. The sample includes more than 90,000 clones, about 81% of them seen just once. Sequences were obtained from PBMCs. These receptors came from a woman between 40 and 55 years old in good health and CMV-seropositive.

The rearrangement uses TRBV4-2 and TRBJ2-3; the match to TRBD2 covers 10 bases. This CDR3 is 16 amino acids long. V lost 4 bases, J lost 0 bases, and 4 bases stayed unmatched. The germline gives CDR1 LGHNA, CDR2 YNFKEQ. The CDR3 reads CASSRLTSGSTDTQYF. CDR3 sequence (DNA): TGTGCCAGCAGCCGCCTGACTAGCGGGAGCACAGATACGCAGTATTTT.

CDR3 bases: TGTGCCAGCAGCGTAGGGACAGGGGGCTCCTACGAGCAGTACTTC. Translation gives CASSVGTGGSYEQYF. V gene TRBV9 combines with J gene TRBJ2-7; TRBD1 agrees at 10 bases. This CDR3 has 15 amino acids. The V gene's germline CDR1 is SGDLS and CDR2 YYNGEE. Unmatched junction bases numbered 0, after V lost 0 bases and J lost 0 bases.

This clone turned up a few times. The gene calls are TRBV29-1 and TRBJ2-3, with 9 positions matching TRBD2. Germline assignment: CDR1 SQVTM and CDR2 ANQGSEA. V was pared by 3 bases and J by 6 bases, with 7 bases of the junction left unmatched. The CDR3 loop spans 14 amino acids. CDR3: CSVEPASGTDTQYF. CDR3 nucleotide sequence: TGCAGCGTTGAGCCCGCTAGCGGGACCGATACGCAGTATTTT.

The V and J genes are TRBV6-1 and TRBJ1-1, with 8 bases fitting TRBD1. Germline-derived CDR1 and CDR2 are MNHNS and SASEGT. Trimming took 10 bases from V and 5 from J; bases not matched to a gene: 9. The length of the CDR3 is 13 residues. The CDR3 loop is CAITGGRGTEAFF. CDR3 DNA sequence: TGTGCCATTACAGGGGGACGAGGGACTGAAGCTTTCTTT.

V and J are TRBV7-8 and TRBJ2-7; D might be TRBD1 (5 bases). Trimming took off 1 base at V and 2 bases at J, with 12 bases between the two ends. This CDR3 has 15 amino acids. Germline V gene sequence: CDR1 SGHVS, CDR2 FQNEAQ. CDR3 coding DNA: TGTGCCAGCAGCTTAGAGGCAGGGCCAGCCTACGAGCAGTACTTC. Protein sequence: CASSLEAGPAYEQYF.

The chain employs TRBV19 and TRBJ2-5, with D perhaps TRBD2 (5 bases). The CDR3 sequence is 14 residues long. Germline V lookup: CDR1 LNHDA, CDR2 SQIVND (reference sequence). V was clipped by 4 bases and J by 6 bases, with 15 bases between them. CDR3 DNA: TGTGCCAGTAGTACTGCAGTCGCCGGGAAGACCCAGTACTTC. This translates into CASSTAVAGKTQYF.

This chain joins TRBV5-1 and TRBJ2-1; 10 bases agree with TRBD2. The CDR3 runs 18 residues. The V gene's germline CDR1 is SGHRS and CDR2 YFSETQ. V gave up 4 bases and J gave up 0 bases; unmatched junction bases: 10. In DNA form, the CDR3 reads TGCGCCAGCAGCCGTTGGGCTAGCGGGAGTAGCTCCTACAATGAGCAGTTCTTC. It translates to CASSRWASGSSSYNEQFF.